A single sample gave rise to the 14 T cell receptor beta chains below, sequenced in a study of CD8+ T cells in alopecia areata. RNA extraction was followed by reverse transcription into cDNA, which acted as the sequencing template. Profiled with immunoSEQ multiplex PCR; TCRdb holds only in-frame clones, not every one. The sample comprises about 210,000 clones, about three fifths of which are singletons, and around 1.5% rests with the top ten. Treatment noted: oral pan-JAK inhibitor, 5-10 mg twice daily. The sample consisted of CD4+ T cells sorted from blood, taken at week 4, from a patient treated with tofacitinib. These receptor sequences come from a human donor with alopecia areata.

The chain couples TRBV25-1 to TRBJ1-4; D unclear. Germline CDR1 is MGHDK and CDR2 is SYGVNS. Trimming shortened V by 8 bases and J by 8 bases, and 12 bases separated the two germline ends. This CDR3 contains 12 residues. The CDR3 reads CASLVIREKLFF. The CDR3 DNA is TGTGCCAGCCTGGTAATTAGGGAAAAACTGTTTTTT.

V and J are TRBV5-1 and TRBJ2-1; possible D gene TRBD1, 7 bases. Deletions cut 0 bases from V and 5 bases from J, with 12 bases between. This CDR3 region has 15 residues. The germline CDR1 and CDR2 sequences are SGHRS and YFSETQ. The CDR3 protein is CASSLASGGNNEQFF. The CDR3 DNA follows: TGCGCCAGCAGCTTGGCGTCAGGGGGGAACAATGAGCAGTTCTTC.

The V gene is TRBV11-2, the J gene TRBJ1-1, with TRBD1 matching 7 bases. J was trimmed by 10 bases and V by 7 bases; bases with no gene match: 9. The CDR3 covers 12 residues. Per the germline V gene, CDR1 is SGHAT and CDR2 is FQNNGV. CDR3 residues: CASKHRGSGAFF. The CDR3 DNA reads TGTGCCAGCAAGCACAGGGGATCGGGAGCTTTCTTT.

The rearrangement joins TRBV25-1 to TRBJ1-2; D gene uncertain. Trimming took 5 bases from V and 5 from J, leaving 6 bases between them. Per the germline V gene, CDR1 is MGHDK and CDR2 is SYGVNS. This CDR3 is built from 11 residues. CDR3 DNA: TGTGCCAGCAGTTCCGGGTATGGCTACACCTTC. Amino acids: CASSSGYGYTF.

The rearrangement uses TRBV11-1 and TRBJ2-1; 11 bases map to TRBD2. CDR3 size: 15 residues. In germline, CDR1 is SGHAT, CDR2 FQDESV (reference sequence). The V and J ends lost 0 bases and 9 bases, in that order; junction bases with no gene match: 4. The CDR3 loop reads CASSLASGGAGEQFF. In DNA form, the CDR3 reads TGTGCCAGCAGCTTAGCTAGCGGGGGGGCTGGTGAGCAGTTCTTC. The complete variable domain, with remaining parts taken from reference TRBV11-1 and TRBJ2-1, reads EAEVAQSPRYKITEKSQAVAFWCDPISGHATLYWYRQILGQGPELLVQFQDESVVDDSQLPKDRFSAERLKGVDSTLKIQPAELGDSAMYLCASSLASGGAGEQFFGPGTRLTVL.

This clone appeared a few times. CDR3 loop: CAISPEVGTNQPQHF. In DNA form, the CDR3 reads TGTGCCATCAGCCCCGAGGTCGGGACTAATCAGCCCCAGCATTTT. V gene TRBV10-3 combines with J gene TRBJ1-5, with D possibly being TRBD1 (5 bases). CDR1 is ENHRY, CDR2 SYGVKD, per germline. The CDR3 sequence is 15 residues long. Trimming took off 6 bases at V and 4 bases at J, with 16 bases between the two ends.

The V call is TRBV11-1, the J call TRBJ1-1; tentative D call: TRBD1 (5 bases). This CDR3 has 14 residues. CDR1 and CDR2 (germline): SGHAT, FQDESV (reference sequence). Trimming stripped 0 bases from V and 4 bases from J, with 9 bases between. The chain's CDR3 is CASSLADKSTEAFF. The CDR3 DNA reads TGTGCCAGCAGCTTAGCGGACAAGTCCACTGAAGCTTTCTTT.

This chain uses TRBV9 with TRBJ2-4; TRBD1 aligns across 7 bases. CDR3 length equals 16 residues. Trimming removed 4 bases from V and 2 bases from J; junction bases left unmatched: 9. Per the germline V gene, CDR1 is SGDLS and CDR2 is YYNGEE. The CDR3 DNA follows: TGTGCCAGCAGCCCCCGACAGGGCGGACCCAAAAACATTCAGTACTTC. Its translation is CASSPRQGGPKNIQYF.

This chain links TRBV9 with TRBJ2-3; 10 bases line up with TRBD2. Trimming cost V 3 bases and J 3 bases; bases outside gene matches: 4. CDR1 SGDLS and CDR2 YYNGEE come from the germline V gene. This CDR3 region has 15 residues. The DNA of the CDR3 is TGTGCCAGCAGCGCCCTTAGCGGGGGGACAGATACGCAGTATTTT. It is translated as CASSALSGGTDTQYF.

The CDR3 DNA sequence: TGCGCCAGCAGCTTGGCCGGGGGCCCGAGCTCCTACGAGCAGTACTTC. It translates to CASSLAGGPSSYEQYF. The gene calls are TRBV5-1 and TRBJ2-7, with D possibly called TRBD1 or TRBD2 (6 bases each). The length of the CDR3 is 16 residues. Germline CDR1 is SGHRS and CDR2 is YFSETQ. V gave up 0 bases and J gave up 0 bases, with 13 bases separating them.

This sequence joins TRBV4-3 and TRBJ1-5, with D unclear. Germline V gene lookup returns CDR1 LGHNA and CDR2 YSLEER. This CDR3 spans 15 amino acids. The V and J ends lost 4 bases and 1 base respectively, with 11 bases between them. This CDR3 is CASSRTRGSNQPQHF. DNA of the CDR3: TGCGCCAGCAGCCGAACGCGGGGAAGCAATCAGCCCCAGCATTTT.

This clone was seen a few times. The chain joins TRBV29-1 to TRBJ2-5, with 8 bases that match TRBD2. Germline CDR1 is SQVTM and CDR2 is ANQGSEA. This CDR3 is built from 15 residues. V was pared by 3 bases and J by 2 bases, with 8 bases of the junction left unmatched. CDR3 residues: CSVESVAGLQETQYF. DNA of the CDR3: TGCAGCGTTGAGTCGGTAGCGGGGCTGCAAGAGACCCAGTACTTC.

The chain is built from TRBV5-1 and TRBJ1-4; D uncertain. V lost 2 bases to trimming and J lost 8 bases, with 13 bases between them. Germline V gene lookup returns CDR1 SGHRS and CDR2 YFSETQ. There are 14 residues in the CDR3. The CDR3 bases are TGCGCCAGCAGCTTTGGACTTCTTGGGGAAAAACTGTTTTTT. This codes for CASSFGLLGEKLFF.

The chain joins TRBV5-1 to TRBJ2-5; the D gene is possibly TRBD1 (6 bases). There are 13 residues in the CDR3. CDR1 and CDR2 from the germline V gene are SGHRS and YFSETQ. V gave up 1 base and J gave up 4 bases, with 8 bases separating them. The CDR3 DNA follows: TGCGCCAGCAGCTTGACAGGGACAGAGACCCAGTACTTC. It yields the protein CASSLTGTETQYF.